Sequencing of this TCR beta chain was carried out in a study of blood T cell repertoires in COVID-19. On the study more broadly: Collection of acute and convalescent COVID-19 samples took place in the United States, Italy and Spain. PBMCs, B-cell-depleted T cells, or T cells provided the cDNA or gDNA that made up the material.

Data came from immunoSEQ multiplex PCR; TCRdb stores just in-frame clones and leaves some out. The data contain 120,000 to 150,000 clones, about 87% of them seen just once; the ten biggest clones take up roughly 4%. CDR3 length equals 12 residues. Germline V gene data show CDR1 as MNHEY and CDR2 as SVGEGT. Trimming pared 6 bases from V and 6 bases from J, leaving 11 bases between. The source material was peripheral blood. The chain is built from TRBV6-2 or TRBV6-3 and TRBJ1-1; a possible D gene is TRBD1 (5 bases). This TCR was recovered from a woman aged 40 to 49 with acute or convalescent COVID-19. CDR3 in DNA: TGTGCCAGCAGCTATGGACATTCTGAAGCTTTCTTT. Protein: CASSYGHSEAFF.